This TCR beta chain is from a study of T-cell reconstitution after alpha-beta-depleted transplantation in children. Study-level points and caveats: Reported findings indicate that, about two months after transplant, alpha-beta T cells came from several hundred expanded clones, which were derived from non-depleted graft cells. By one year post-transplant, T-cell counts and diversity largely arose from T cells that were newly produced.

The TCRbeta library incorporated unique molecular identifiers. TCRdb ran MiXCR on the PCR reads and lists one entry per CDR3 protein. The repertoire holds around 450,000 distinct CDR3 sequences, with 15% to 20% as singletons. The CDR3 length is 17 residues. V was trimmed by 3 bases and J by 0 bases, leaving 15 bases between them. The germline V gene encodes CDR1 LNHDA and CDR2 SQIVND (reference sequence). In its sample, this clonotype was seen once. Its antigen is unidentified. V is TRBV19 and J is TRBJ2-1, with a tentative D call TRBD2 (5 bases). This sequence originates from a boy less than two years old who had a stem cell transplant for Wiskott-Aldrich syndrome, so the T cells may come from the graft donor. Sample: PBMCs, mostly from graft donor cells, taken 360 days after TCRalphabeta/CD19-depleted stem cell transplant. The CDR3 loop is CASSIVSLGSSYNEQFF. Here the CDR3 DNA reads TGTGCCAGTAGTATTGTGTCCTTGGGGAGCTCCTACAATGAGCAGTTCTTC.